This T cell receptor (beta chain) stems from a study of spatial heterogeneity in lung cancer. Study overall: The cohort: approximately 66 early-stage, untreated non-small cell lung cancer patients.

Sample time point: blood at routine non-recurrence follow-up after resection. This CDR3 is 15 amino acids long. Trimming cost V 2 bases and J 4 bases, with 15 bases left between them. Per germline, CDR1 SGHDN and CDR2 FVKESK. TCRdb recomputed calls from the 5' RACE reads with MiXCR, one row per CDR3 protein. The data contain approximately 110,000 distinct CDR3 sequences, about 10% of them singletons. This sequence joins TRBV14 and TRBJ2-7; D unresolved. Source: PBMCs, taken at follow-up. This TCR derives from a female donor with early-stage non-small cell lung cancer. CDR3 region: CASSQSTSLQYEQYF. CDR3 DNA sequence: TGTGCCAGCAGCCAAAGTACTTCACTCCAGTACGAGCAGTACTTC.